These T cell receptor beta chains were read from a single sample in a study of early T cells in non-severe SARS-CoV-2 infection. MiXCR, run by TCRdb on the 5' RACE reads, gives a single entry per CDR3 protein. The sample carries about 64,000 distinct CDR3 sequences, about 11% recorded once. Here the sequenced sample was whole blood, taken at baseline. Source of these receptors: an adult who was a healthcare worker with PCR-confirmed SARS-CoV-2 infection or an uninfected control (not recorded which). Both conserved end residues are part of each CDR3. A D gene is named only where the DNA matches it firmly. Not every row has a clone size; where given, it reads once, few, many or a size class.

length,V,D,size,J,CDR3,DNA
16,TRBV6-2/TRBV6-3,TRBD2,-,TRBJ2-3,CASTSSGGASTDTQYF,TGTGCCAGCACCTCGAGCGGGGGGGCGAGCACAGATACGCAGTATTTT
16,TRBV6-6,TRBD2,few,TRBJ2-5,CASSYSGRGGQETQYF,TGTGCCAGCAGTTACTCGGGGAGGGGAGGACAAGAGACCCAGTACTTC
13,TRBV6-6,-,-,TRBJ2-3,CASSDRRIDTQYF,TGTGCCAGCAGTGACCGGAGGATAGATACGCAGTATTTT
16,TRBV20-1,TRBD2,once,TRBJ2-3,CSADDPGGRGTDTQYF,TGCAGTGCCGACGATCCGGGGGGGCGTGGCACAGATACGCAGTATTTT
13,TRBV13,-,many,TRBJ2-5,CASSSGRQETQYF,TGTGCCAGCAGCTCGGGGCGTCAAGAGACCCAGTACTTC
16,TRBV7-6,-,many,TRBJ2-3,CASSLRLRSGTDTQYF,TGTGCCAGCAGCTTGAGACTCCGATCGGGCACAGATACGCAGTATTTT
14,TRBV3-1,TRBD2,few,TRBJ2-4,CASSQVVRGNIQYF,TGTGCCAGCAGCCAAGTGGTGCGGGGGAACATTCAGTACTTC
14,TRBV4-3,TRBD2,few,TRBJ2-7,CASSRVAGVNEQYF,TGCGCCAGCAGCCGGGTAGCGGGGGTTAACGAGCAGTACTTC
12,TRBV5-6,TRBD1,-,TRBJ2-5,CASSSRGETQYF,TGTGCCAGCAGCTCCAGGGGGGAGACCCAGTACTTC
17,TRBV3-1,TRBD2,-,TRBJ2-1,CASSQGPAGGHYNEQFF,TGTGCCAGCAGCCAAGGGCCAGCGGGGGGCCACTACAATGAGCAGTTCTTC
15,TRBV20-1,TRBD2,few,TRBJ2-1,CSARVLAGAAGEQFF,TGCAGTGCTAGGGTACTAGCGGGGGCTGCCGGTGAGCAGTTCTTC
16,TRBV10-3,-,many,TRBJ2-3,CAISGSGRRRTDTQYF,TGTGCCATCAGTGGTAGCGGTCGGAGGAGGACAGATACGCAGTATTTT
15,TRBV6-1,-,-,TRBJ2-5,CASSEEPSDQETQYF,TGTGCCAGCAGTGAAGAGCCTAGCGACCAAGAGACCCAGTACTTC
13,TRBV3-1,-,many,TRBJ2-5,CASSHRTGETQYF,TGTGCCAGCAGCCACCGGACTGGAGAGACCCAGTACTTC
14,TRBV13,-,-,TRBJ1-1,CASSLLASGIEAFF,TGTGCCAGCAGCTTATTAGCGTCGGGGATAGAAGCTTTCTTT
14,TRBV20-1,-,-,TRBJ2-1,CSVRTRRIYNEQFF,TGCAGTGTTAGGACACGGCGAATCTACAATGAGCAGTTCTTC
15,TRBV5-4,-,-,TRBJ1-1,CASSSAQGPSTEAFF,TGTGCCAGCAGCTCGGCTCAGGGGCCATCCACTGAAGCTTTCTTT